A single sample gave rise to the 23 T cell receptor beta chains below, sequenced in a study of CD8+ T cells in alopecia areata. After isolation, RNA underwent reverse transcription to generate cDNA as the sequencing template. Profiled with immunoSEQ multiplex PCR; TCRdb holds only in-frame clones, not every one. Counted here are 150,000 to 200,000 clones, less than 70% occurring once; the ten biggest clones make up 13% to 15%. Documented treatment: oral pan-JAK inhibitor, 5-10 mg twice daily. Here the sequenced sample was CD4+ T cells sorted from blood, taken at week 24, from a patient treated with tofacitinib. The receptors derive from a human donor with alopecia areata.

The chain's CDR3 is CASGGWLAGELDTQYF. CDR3 nucleotide sequence: TGTGCCAGCGGGGGCTGGCTAGCGGGGGAGCTTGATACGCAGTATTTT. This chain joins TRBV2 and TRBJ2-3; 10 bases agree with TRBD2. CDR3 length equals 16 residues. CDR1 SNHLY and CDR2 FYNNEI come from the germline V gene. Trimming cost V 8 bases and J 6 bases; bases outside gene matches: 14.

Comment on this clone: This CDR3 is also generated by other DNA sequences in the sample. The rearrangement joins TRBV9 to TRBJ1-1; no reliable D call. V lost 2 bases and J 1 base, leaving 6 bases between the germline ends. From germline, CDR1 is SGDLS and CDR2 YYNGEE. This CDR3 is 13 amino acids long. This CDR3 reads CASSVLGNTEAFF. CDR3 in DNA: TGTGCCAGCAGCGTGTTGGGGAACACTGAAGCTTTCTTT.

The chain carries TRBV12-5 and TRBJ1-2; 8 bases align to TRBD1. CDR1 is LGHNT, CDR2 FRNRAP, per germline. The CDR3 is made up of 15 amino acids. J gave up 0 bases and V 7 bases, and 7 bases lay outside the gene matches. Here the CDR3 DNA reads TGTGCTAGTGCCCAAGGGACAGGTGCTAACTATGGCTACACCTTC. Protein product: CASAQGTGANYGYTF.

This CDR3 is CAWSGAGTGGTQYF. The CDR3 coding sequence is TGTGCCTGGAGCGGCGCCGGGACAGGGGGGACCCAGTACTTC. The V gene is TRBV30, the J gene TRBJ2-5; 11 bases fit TRBD1. The CDR3 consists of 14 residues. Trimming took 3 bases from V and 7 from J; bases not matched to a gene: 7. Germline V gene lookup returns CDR1 GTSNPN and CDR2 SVGIG (reference sequence).

The rearrangement joins TRBV25-1 to TRBJ2-6; D could derive from TRBD1 or TRBD2 (6 bases each). CDR1 is MGHDK, CDR2 SYGVNS, per germline. Between the trimmed V and J ends, which lost 3 bases and 5 bases, there was a span of 14 bases. The CDR3 spans 16 residues. CDR3 residues: CASSEWGAPRANVLTF. CDR3 nucleotides: TGTGCCAGCAGTGAGTGGGGGGCTCCTCGGGCCAACGTCCTGACTTTC.

This chain uses TRBV6-6 with TRBJ2-7; TRBD1 matches at 9 bases. J was trimmed by 7 bases and V by 7 bases; bases with no gene match: 8. From germline, CDR1 is MNHNY and CDR2 SVGAGI (reference sequence). The CDR3 runs 13 residues. The CDR3 spells CASTQGTGREQYF. In nucleotides, the CDR3 is TGTGCCAGCACCCAAGGGACAGGGCGGGAGCAGTACTTC.

This clone came up a few times. The V gene is TRBV7-2, the J gene TRBJ2-3; 10 bases align to TRBD2. Germline CDR1 is SGHTA and CDR2 is FQGNSA. The length of the CDR3 is 18 residues. The V and J ends lost 2 bases and 3 bases, in that order; junction bases with no gene match: 11. The CDR3 protein is CASSLSPPSGGRTDTQYF. In DNA, the CDR3 is TGTGCCAGCAGCTTAAGTCCTCCTAGCGGGGGTCGGACAGATACGCAGTATTTT.

The rearrangement links TRBV5-6 to TRBJ1-5; tentatively, D is TRBD1 (5 bases). This CDR3 contains 15 residues. The germline V and J ends were trimmed by 0 bases and 2 bases, with 9 bases remaining between them. The germline gives CDR1 SGHDT, CDR2 YYEEEE. The CDR3 loop is CASSLAGYGNQPQHF. The CDR3 nucleotides read TGTGCCAGCAGCTTGGCAGGGTACGGCAATCAGCCCCAGCATTTT.

The rearrangement uses TRBV5-1 and TRBJ1-2; the match to TRBD1 covers 9 bases. V lost 3 bases to trimming and J lost 6 bases; unmatched junction nucleotides: 9. The CDR3 totals 15 residues. Germline assignment: CDR1 SGHRS and CDR2 YFSETQ. CDR3 coding DNA: TGCGCCAGCAGCTCCGACAGGGGGTTATTTGATGGCTACACCTTC. Translation gives CASSSDRGLFDGYTF.

This chain joins TRBV27 and TRBJ1-6; the match to TRBD1 covers 7 bases. The V gene end was trimmed by 5 bases and the J gene end by 6 bases; junction bases not matched to a gene: 4. The CDR3 consists of 14 residues. CDR1 and CDR2 (germline): MNHEY, SMNVEV (reference sequence). The CDR3 spells CASSPRQGNSPLHF. The CDR3 bases are TGTGCCAGCAGTCCTCGACAGGGTAATTCACCCCTCCACTTT.

This clone was observed once. The V and J genes are TRBV4-2 and TRBJ1-6, with 9 bases aligning to TRBD1. The CDR3 has 17 residues. From germline, CDR1 is LGHNA and CDR2 YNFKEQ. With V trimmed by 0 bases and J by 9 bases, 9 bases remained unmatched. The DNA for the CDR3 is TGTGCCAGCAGCCAAGAGCCTGGGGGACAGGGCGGTTCACCCCTCCACTTT. The encoded protein is CASSQEPGGQGGSPLHF.

The chain is built from TRBV7-2 and TRBJ1-2; D not certain. The V gene lost 5 bases and the J gene lost 6 bases, with 13 bases spanning the gap. Germline lookup yields CDR1 SGHTA and CDR2 FQGNSA. This CDR3 is 13 amino acids long. The CDR3 protein is CASSRHVANGYTF. CDR3 DNA sequence: TGTGCCAGCAGCAGACATGTCGCGAATGGCTACACCTTC.

V and J are TRBV4-1 and TRBJ1-5; 7 bases map to TRBD1. The CDR3 is made up of 16 amino acids. Germline loops: CDR1 MGHRA, CDR2 YSYEKL. Trimming cost V 3 bases and J 5 bases; bases outside gene matches: 10. The CDR3 bases are TGCGCCAGCAGCCACCCACTACAGGGGCTGCATCAGCCCCAGCATTTT. Translating it yields CASSHPLQGLHQPQHF.

V and J are TRBV29-1 and TRBJ1-6; D possibly corresponds to TRBD1 (5 bases). Germline V gene sequence: CDR1 SQVTM, CDR2 ANQGSEA. Between the trimmed V and J ends, which lost 4 bases and 8 bases, there was a span of 12 bases. The length of the CDR3 is 13 residues. CDR3 in amino acids: CSVGDREYSPLHF. The CDR3 DNA is TGCAGCGTTGGAGACAGAGAATATTCACCCCTCCACTTT.

The chain carries TRBV2 and TRBJ2-3; TRBD2 agrees at 13 bases. From germline, CDR1 is SNHLY and CDR2 FYNNEI. Germline trimming cut 8 bases from V and 2 bases from J; bases unmatched to any gene: 4. The CDR3 is 15 residues long. CDR3 sequence: CASSGLAGATDTQYF. The CDR3 DNA reads TGTGCCAGCTCAGGACTAGCGGGGGCCACAGATACGCAGTATTTT.

This rearrangement joins TRBV4-2 to TRBJ1-1; weak D call: TRBD1 (6 bases). V was pared by 1 base and J by 3 bases, with 9 bases between. CDR1 is LGHNA and CDR2 is YNFKEQ in the germline V gene. The CDR3 sequence is 14 residues long. The CDR3 DNA sequence: TGTGCCAGCAGCCAAGCGCCAGGGGACACTGAAGCTTTCTTT. Translating it yields CASSQAPGDTEAFF.

The chain combines TRBV2 with TRBJ2-6, with D uncertain. V was clipped by 8 bases and J by 4 bases, with 12 bases between them. The CDR3 contains 14 residues. CDR1 and CDR2 (germline): SNHLY, FYNNEI. In DNA form, the CDR3 reads TGTGCCAGCGGCTCCCCGACCGGGGCCAACGTCCTGACTTTC. Translation gives CASGSPTGANVLTF.

The V call is TRBV30, the J call TRBJ2-5, with a weak D call TRBD1 (6 bases). The CDR3 length is 15 residues. Germline V gives CDR1 GTSNPN, CDR2 SVGIG (reference sequence). Trimming left V 3 bases short and J 0 bases short, with 14 bases between. Here the CDR3 DNA reads TGTGCCTGGAGACCGGACAGAGGTCACCAAGAGACCCAGTACTTC. This codes for CAWRPDRGHQETQYF.

The chain employs TRBV6-6 and TRBJ1-2, with a weak D call TRBD1 (5 bases). Deletions cut 8 bases from V and 8 bases from J, with 12 bases between. CDR1 and CDR2 (germline): MNHNY, SVGAGI (reference sequence). The CDR3 has 11 amino acids. The CDR3 loop is CASLGGRGYTF. Here the CDR3 DNA reads TGTGCCAGCCTTGGGGGGAGAGGCTACACCTTC.

Concerning this clone itself: The junction differs from germline at one of its ends, possibly a read error. The chain links TRBV7-9 to TRBJ2-2; 11 positions agree with TRBD1. CDR3 size: 13 residues. Germline V CDR1 and CDR2: SEHNR, FQNEAQ (reference sequence). CDR3 sequence: CASSLSGQGANIF. The DNA of the CDR3 is TGTGCCAGCAGCTTATCCGGACAGGGGGCAAATATTTTT.

The chain links TRBV29-1 to TRBJ1-2, with 9 bases lining up with TRBD1. This CDR3 contains 15 residues. CDR1 and CDR2 from the germline V gene are SQVTM and ANQGSEA. Trimming at V came to 0 bases and at J to 4 bases, leaving 6 bases not matched to a gene. As DNA, the CDR3 is TGCAGCGTTGAAGATCTGGGACAGGGAACCTATGGCTACACCTTC. Translated: CSVEDLGQGTYGYTF.

The chain recombines TRBV7-2 with TRBJ2-7, with TRBD1 identical over 10 bases. This CDR3 region has 15 residues. Trimming removed 1 base from V and 8 bases from J; junction bases left unmatched: 8. Germline V gives CDR1 SGHTA, CDR2 FQGNSA. The CDR3 DNA is TGTGCCAGCAGCTTAGGGGGACAGGGGCTACGACAGCAGTACTTC. This gives the protein CASSLGGQGLRQQYF.

The V gene is TRBV10-2, the J gene TRBJ1-2; D unresolved. The germline CDR1 and CDR2 sequences are WSHSY and SAAADI. Trimming stripped 6 bases from V and 1 base from J, with 9 bases between. The CDR3 totals 13 residues. CDR3 bases: TGCGCCAGCAGCCAGACCGGTAACTATGGCTACACCTTC. It translates to CASSQTGNYGYTF.